These T cell receptor beta chains were read from a single sample in a study of beta chain features in type 1 diabetes. TCRdb keeps only in-frame clones here, not all; method: immunoSEQ multiplex PCR. The data hold about 280,000 clones, with approximately 16% observed a single time. Source material: naive CD4+ T cells from blood. Receptor source: a man between 18 and 35 years old with type 1 diabetes. CDR3s include the opening cysteine and the closing phenylalanine or tryptophan. The order of the fields is D gene, V gene, J gene, clone size, CDR3 DNA, CDR3 protein. D genes are given only for firm matches. Only some rows state a clone size, as once, few, many or a class for expanded clones.

d_gene: TRBD1; v_gene: TRBV7-2; j_gene: TRBJ2-5; abundance: NA; CDR3nt: TGTGCCAGCAGCTTAGGACAGGGGGTGGTAGAGACCCAGTACTTC; CDR3aa: CASSLGQGVVETQYF
d_gene: TRBD1; v_gene: TRBV5-4; j_gene: TRBJ1-2; abundance: NA; CDR3nt: TGTGCCAGCAGCCCTATGGGACCGGGACAGACTGTCTATGGCTACACCTTC; CDR3aa: CASSPMGPGQTVYGYTF
d_gene: TRBD1; v_gene: TRBV29-1; j_gene: TRBJ2-5; abundance: NA; CDR3nt: TGCAGCGTAGGGACAGCCCAAGAGACCCAGTACTTC; CDR3aa: CSVGTAQETQYF
d_gene: NA; v_gene: TRBV7-8; j_gene: TRBJ2-5; abundance: few; CDR3nt: TGTGCCAGCTTCAGGGGAAGACAGCAAGAGACCCAGTACTTC; CDR3aa: CASFRGRQQETQYF
d_gene: TRBD2; v_gene: TRBV2; j_gene: TRBJ2-7; abundance: NA; CDR3nt: TGTGCCAGCAGTGATCTGCGGGAGGGGTACGAGCAGTACTTC; CDR3aa: CASSDLREGYEQYF
d_gene: NA; v_gene: TRBV4-1; j_gene: TRBJ2-6; abundance: few; CDR3nt: TGCGCCAGCAGCCAAGTGTGGGGGGCTGGGGCCAACGTCCTGACTTTC; CDR3aa: CASSQVWGAGANVLTF
d_gene: TRBD2; v_gene: TRBV5-8; j_gene: TRBJ2-3; abundance: NA; CDR3nt: TGTGCCAGCAGCCCCGGCGGGGGACGGACAGATACGCAGTATTTT; CDR3aa: CASSPGGGRTDTQYF
d_gene: NA; v_gene: TRBV5-6; j_gene: TRBJ1-2; abundance: few; CDR3nt: TGTGCCAGCAGCCCCCCAGTCCAGGGTTTATACTATGGCTACACCTTC; CDR3aa: CASSPPVQGLYYGYTF
d_gene: TRBD1; v_gene: TRBV4-1; j_gene: TRBJ2-3; abundance: NA; CDR3nt: TGCGCCAGCAGCCAACCGACCGACAGGGTAAAGTCAGATACGCAGTATTTT; CDR3aa: CASSQPTDRVKSDTQYF
d_gene: NA; v_gene: TRBV15; j_gene: TRBJ2-1; abundance: few; CDR3nt: TGTGCCACCAGCAGAGATCGGAGTAGCGGTTGGCATGAGCAGTTCTTC; CDR3aa: CATSRDRSSGWHEQFF
d_gene: NA; v_gene: TRBV5-4; j_gene: TRBJ2-7; abundance: NA; CDR3nt: TGTGCCAGCCAAAAGAAAGACAGCTCCTACGAGCAGTACTTC; CDR3aa: CASQKKDSSYEQYF
d_gene: NA; v_gene: TRBV28; j_gene: TRBJ2-7; abundance: many; CDR3nt: TGTGCCAGCAGTTTGTGGGGAGTGGCCGCCGAGCAGTACTTC; CDR3aa: CASSLWGVAAEQYF
d_gene: TRBD2; v_gene: TRBV29-1; j_gene: TRBJ2-7; abundance: few; CDR3nt: TGCAGCGTTGGGCGGGGACTAACACTCGAGCAGTACTTC; CDR3aa: CSVGRGLTLEQYF
d_gene: NA; v_gene: TRBV2; j_gene: TRBJ1-4; abundance: NA; CDR3nt: TGTGCCAGCAGTGAGCTAAGCGCTAATGAAAAACTGTTTTTT; CDR3aa: CASSELSANEKLFF
d_gene: TRBD1; v_gene: TRBV5-1; j_gene: TRBJ2-7; abundance: NA; CDR3nt: TGCGCCAGCAGTCGGGGGGCGACAGGGGGCTACGAGCAGTACTTC; CDR3aa: CASSRGATGGYEQYF
d_gene: TRBD2; v_gene: TRBV13; j_gene: TRBJ2-7; abundance: NA; CDR3nt: TGTGCCAGCAGCGCGCGACTAGCGGGCGAGCAGTACTTC; CDR3aa: CASSARLAGEQYF
d_gene: TRBD1; v_gene: TRBV7-2; j_gene: TRBJ1-6; abundance: NA; CDR3nt: TGTGCCAGCAGCTTAGCTTGGACAGGGAACTCACCCCTCCACTTT; CDR3aa: CASSLAWTGNSPLHF
d_gene: TRBD2; v_gene: TRBV7-9; j_gene: TRBJ2-5; abundance: NA; CDR3nt: TGTGCCAGCAGCCAGAAGGTTGGCGGGAGGGGGTCGTTTGAAGAGACCCAGTACTTC; CDR3aa: CASSQKVGGRGSFEETQYF
d_gene: NA; v_gene: TRBV25-1; j_gene: TRBJ1-1; abundance: NA; CDR3nt: TGTGCCAGCAGGCGGGGGTGGGGGGACACTGAAGCTTTCTTT; CDR3aa: CASRRGWGDTEAFF
d_gene: NA; v_gene: TRBV5-6; j_gene: TRBJ1-2; abundance: NA; CDR3nt: TGTGCCAGCAGCACACCTGGGCGGGGGAATCATGGCTACACCTTC; CDR3aa: CASSTPGRGNHGYTF
d_gene: NA; v_gene: TRBV29-1; j_gene: TRBJ1-1; abundance: NA; CDR3nt: TGCAGCGTTGGTCCAGGGGCCGGAACTGAAGCTTTCTTT; CDR3aa: CSVGPGAGTEAFF
d_gene: TRBD2; v_gene: TRBV27; j_gene: TRBJ2-3; abundance: NA; CDR3nt: TGTGCCAGCAGTTTATGGCCTAGCGGGAGCCCAGATACGCAGTATTTT; CDR3aa: CASSLWPSGSPDTQYF
d_gene: NA; v_gene: TRBV28; j_gene: TRBJ2-2; abundance: NA; CDR3nt: TGTGCCAGCAGAAGAGGGATCGGGGCCGGGGAGCTGTTTTTT; CDR3aa: CASRRGIGAGELFF
d_gene: TRBD2; v_gene: TRBV10-3; j_gene: TRBJ2-2; abundance: NA; CDR3nt: TGTGCCATCAGGTCCCCCGGGCGGGAGGTCACCGGGGAGCTGTTTTTT; CDR3aa: CAIRSPGREVTGELFF
d_gene: TRBD2; v_gene: TRBV5-1; j_gene: TRBJ2-7; abundance: NA; CDR3nt: TGCGCCAGCAGCTACGGACTAGCGGGAGTGAGGGAGCAGTACTTC; CDR3aa: CASSYGLAGVREQYF
d_gene: TRBD1; v_gene: TRBV29-1; j_gene: TRBJ1-4; abundance: few; CDR3nt: TGCAGCGTCCGACAGGGAAGCGAAAAACTGTTTTTT; CDR3aa: CSVRQGSEKLFF
d_gene: NA; v_gene: TRBV7-9; j_gene: TRBJ1-2; abundance: NA; CDR3nt: TGTGCCAGCAGCTTAGGAGGGTTGTATGGCTACACCTTC; CDR3aa: CASSLGGLYGYTF
d_gene: TRBD2; v_gene: TRBV23-1; j_gene: TRBJ2-1; abundance: NA; CDR3nt: TGCGCCAGCAGTCAATCCCGGGAGGGCAAGTTCTTC; CDR3aa: CASSQSREGKFF
d_gene: NA; v_gene: TRBV29-1; j_gene: TRBJ2-3; abundance: NA; CDR3nt: TGCAGCGTTGACAGGCAGGCCAATACGCAGTATTTT; CDR3aa: CSVDRQANTQYF
d_gene: NA; v_gene: TRBV7-9; j_gene: TRBJ1-2; abundance: few; CDR3nt: TGTGCCAGCAGCTTGTGGTCGAGCTATGGCTACACCTTC; CDR3aa: CASSLWSSYGYTF
d_gene: NA; v_gene: TRBV11-2; j_gene: TRBJ2-1; abundance: few; CDR3nt: TGTGCCGCGGGTGTAGCACGACACAATGAGCAGTTCTTC; CDR3aa: CAAGVARHNEQFF
d_gene: NA; v_gene: TRBV19; j_gene: TRBJ1-1; abundance: NA; CDR3nt: TGTGCCAGTAGTAGACAGGTGAACACTGAAGCTTTCTTT; CDR3aa: CASSRQVNTEAFF
d_gene: NA; v_gene: TRBV18; j_gene: TRBJ1-6; abundance: NA; CDR3nt: TGTGCCAGCTCCTCGGGACAACGAAGCTCCTATAATTCACCCCTCCACTTT; CDR3aa: CASSSGQRSSYNSPLHF
d_gene: TRBD2; v_gene: TRBV7-2; j_gene: TRBJ2-7; abundance: few; CDR3nt: TGTGCCAGCAGCTTAGGTCTAGCGGGGGGCCCGGCGTCCTACGAGCAGTACTTC; CDR3aa: CASSLGLAGGPASYEQYF
d_gene: NA; v_gene: TRBV7-9; j_gene: TRBJ1-1; abundance: NA; CDR3nt: TGTGCCAGCAGCTTAGTTCAGGGTGTCTGGTTCACTGAAGCTTTCTTT; CDR3aa: CASSLVQGVWFTEAFF
d_gene: NA; v_gene: TRBV18; j_gene: TRBJ2-1; abundance: NA; CDR3nt: TGTGCCAGCTCACCACCGAACGGGTGGTCCTACAATGAGCAGTTCTTC; CDR3aa: CASSPPNGWSYNEQFF
d_gene: TRBD2; v_gene: TRBV6-5; j_gene: TRBJ2-5; abundance: NA; CDR3nt: TGTGCCAGCAGTCGGACTAGCGGGAGTTGGGAGACCCAGTACTTC; CDR3aa: CASSRTSGSWETQYF
d_gene: TRBD1; v_gene: TRBV6-1; j_gene: TRBJ2-4; abundance: few; CDR3nt: TGTGCCAGCAGTGAAGCTACACAGGGGGTCATTCAGTACTTC; CDR3aa: CASSEATQGVIQYF
d_gene: NA; v_gene: TRBV29-1; j_gene: TRBJ2-7; abundance: few; CDR3nt: TGCAGCGTTGAAGATCGGACTCACGGCGGTGGGCAGTACTTC; CDR3aa: CSVEDRTHGGGQYF
d_gene: TRBD1; v_gene: TRBV29-1; j_gene: TRBJ1-1; abundance: few; CDR3nt: TGCAGCGTGAGTAGGACAGGGATGAACACTGAAGCTTTCTTT; CDR3aa: CSVSRTGMNTEAFF
d_gene: NA; v_gene: TRBV6-6; j_gene: TRBJ2-7; abundance: NA; CDR3nt: TGTGCCAGCAGTCAGGCCTTTGGGCAGTACTTC; CDR3aa: CASSQAFGQYF
d_gene: NA; v_gene: TRBV5-1; j_gene: TRBJ2-7; abundance: NA; CDR3nt: TGCGCCAGCAGCTTGTTCGGCGGAACCTACGAGCAGTACTTC; CDR3aa: CASSLFGGTYEQYF
d_gene: TRBD1; v_gene: TRBV5-4; j_gene: TRBJ1-2; abundance: NA; CDR3nt: TGTGCCAGCAGCTCCTGGGGCCAGGGGGCTCATGGCTACACCTTC; CDR3aa: CASSSWGQGAHGYTF
d_gene: TRBD1; v_gene: TRBV5-1; j_gene: TRBJ2-3; abundance: NA; CDR3nt: TGCGCCAGCAGAGGACAGGGGCATAGCACAGATACGCAGTATTTT; CDR3aa: CASRGQGHSTDTQYF
d_gene: NA; v_gene: TRBV19; j_gene: TRBJ1-2; abundance: NA; CDR3nt: TGTGCCAGTAGTATATATGATGGCTACACCTTC; CDR3aa: CASSIYDGYTF
d_gene: NA; v_gene: TRBV30; j_gene: TRBJ2-1; abundance: few; CDR3nt: TGTGCCTGGAGTGTACTCGTTGAGCAGTTCTTC; CDR3aa: CAWSVLVEQFF
d_gene: TRBD2; v_gene: TRBV28; j_gene: TRBJ2-1; abundance: NA; CDR3nt: TGTGCCAGTAATAGCGGGGGGGCGAATGAGCAGTTCTTC; CDR3aa: CASNSGGANEQFF
d_gene: NA; v_gene: TRBV9; j_gene: TRBJ1-2; abundance: NA; CDR3nt: TGTGCCAGCAGCGTAGATACAGGATCCATCTATGGCTACACCTTC; CDR3aa: CASSVDTGSIYGYTF